The clone carrying this T cell receptor beta chain appeared a few times. The antigen is not known. This table comes from immunoSEQ multiplex PCR, and its TCRdb copy is limited to in-frame clones, with some not included. The profile covers under 15,000 clones, with roughly 70% appearing a single time and almost 7.5% taken by the ten largest. This sample was taken from a study of chemoradiotherapy in HPV16-positive cancers. Study in general: Candidate HPV-specific T-cell clones and common TCR motifs came from functional assays in two HPV16-positive patients.

The CDR3 contains 12 residues. V lost 5 bases to trimming and J lost 11 bases, with 13 bases between them. Germline CDR1 reads PRHDT; CDR2 reads FYEKMQ (reference sequence). Study results and caveats: Candidate HPV-specific clones and E7-related TCR motifs grew in tumor during treatment. HPV-responsive T-cell expansion during chemoradiotherapy was linked to improved recurrence-free survival in HPV16-positive patients.

This chain connects TRBV13 to TRBJ2-1; a weak D match, TRBD2 (5 bases). The sample was collected from a patient who underwent chemoradiotherapy. The source of this sequence is a human donor with HPV-associated anogenital cancer. The CDR3 DNA is TGTGCCAGCAGCCCGGACCAGCGGAAGCAGTTCTTC. Translating gives CASSPDQRKQFF.